These 20 T cell receptor beta chains were sequenced from one sample in a study of T cells after posttransplantation cyclophosphamide. Libraries were prepared by immunoSEQ multiplex PCR; TCRdb keeps only in-frame clonotypes and omits some of them. This repertoire holds roughly 42,000 clones, and none appear only once. Sample: PBMCs. Source of these receptors: a woman between 45 and 60 years old in good health and a related stem cell transplant donor.

Ten or more counts support this clone. Other DNA sequences in this specimen translate into the identical CDR3. The gene calls are TRBV7-3 and TRBJ1-1; unclear D gene. Trimming shortened V by 5 bases and J by 1 base, and 8 bases separated the two germline ends. The length of the CDR3 is 13 residues. In germline, CDR1 is SGHTA, CDR2 FQGTGA. CDR3 amino acids: CASSPTGNTEAFF. CDR3 bases: TGTGCCAGCAGCCCGACGGGGAACACTGAAGCTTTCTTT.

This clone was picked up many times. The chain joins TRBV7-3 to TRBJ2-7; D is perhaps TRBD2 (5 bases). CDR3 length: 13 amino acids. Germline loops: CDR1 SGHTA, CDR2 FQGTGA. V lost 2 bases to trimming and J lost 3 bases, with 8 bases between them. CDR3 residues: CASSLAGLYEQYF. The CDR3 nucleotides are TGTGCCAGCAGCTTAGCAGGACTCTACGAGCAGTACTTC.

In its sample, this clone was seen many times. The chain combines TRBV6-1 with TRBJ2-2; D is unclear. The CDR3 totals 14 residues. The germline V and J ends were trimmed by 6 bases and 0 bases, with 8 bases remaining between them. Germline V gives CDR1 MNHNS, CDR2 SASEGT. CDR3 residues: CASRRNPNTGELFF. For the CDR3, the DNA is TGTGCCAGCAGGCGGAACCCGAACACCGGGGAGCTGTTTTTT.

There are many counts of this clone. The gene calls are TRBV18 and TRBJ2-2, with 9 bases aligning to TRBD1. The CDR3 consists of 15 residues. Germline V gene lookup returns CDR1 KGHSH and CDR2 LQKENI. Trimming removed 3 bases from V and 11 bases from J; junction bases left unmatched: 10. The CDR3 DNA reads as TGTGCCAGCTCACCCCCTACACCGGGACAGGGCGAGCTGTTTTTT. This codes for CASSPPTPGQGELFF.

Many counts were recorded for this clone. The J gene is TRBJ1-2, the V gene TRBV28; D not certain. The CDR3 is 11 amino acids. Germline V CDR1 and CDR2: MDHEN, SYDVKM. V was shortened by 3 bases and J by 5 bases, with 4 bases between the two germline ends. CDR3 protein: CASSFGYGYTF. CDR3 in DNA: TGTGCCAGCAGTTTCGGGTATGGCTACACCTTC.

This clone was observed at least ten times. This CDR3 is also generated by other DNA sequences in the sample. This chain links TRBV7-2 with TRBJ2-7; TRBD1 matches at 8 bases. This CDR3 has 14 residues. The V gene end was trimmed by 4 bases and the J gene end by 4 bases; junction bases not matched to a gene: 6. Germline V gene sequence: CDR1 SGHTA, CDR2 FQGNSA. CDR3 DNA sequence: TGTGCCAGCAGCTCTGGACAGGGTCGGTACGAGCAGTACTTC. The encoded protein is CASSSGQGRYEQYF. Supplemented by reference TRBV7-2 and TRBJ2-7, the full variable domain reads GAGVSQSPSNKVTEKGKDVELRCDPISGHTALYWYRQSLGQGLEFLIYFQGNSAPDKSGLPSDRFSAERTGGSVSTLTIQRTQQEDSAVYLCASSSGQGRYEQYFGPGTRLTVT.

Ten or more counts support this clone. The chain combines TRBV2 with TRBJ1-6, with D unresolved. The CDR3 runs to 13 residues. V lost 8 bases and J 7 bases, leaving 12 bases between the germline ends. Germline-derived CDR1 and CDR2 are SNHLY and FYNNEI. CDR3 sequence (DNA): TGTGCCAGCCTACTATTAGCAAATTCACCCCTCCACTTT. It translates to CASLLLANSPLHF.

At least ten counts were recorded for this clone. CDR3 protein: CASSLTSGGNNEQFF. For the CDR3, the DNA is TGTGCCAGCAGCTTAACTAGCGGGGGAAACAATGAGCAGTTCTTC. The chain has TRBV7-3 and TRBJ2-1; the match to TRBD2 covers 9 bases. The V and J ends lost 0 bases and 5 bases, in that order; junction bases with no gene match: 2. The CDR3 loop spans 15 amino acids. Per the germline V gene, CDR1 is SGHTA and CDR2 is FQGTGA.

The table lists this clone with many counts. V and J are TRBV11-3 and TRBJ1-1; 7 nucleotides agree with TRBD1. From germline, CDR1 is SGHNT and CDR2 YENEEA. Germline trimming cut 1 base from V and 5 bases from J; bases unmatched to any gene: 7. This CDR3 comprises 15 residues. The CDR3 DNA sequence: TGTGCCAGCAGCTTAGGAAGGGGGCGCAGAACTGAAGCTTTCTTT. It yields the protein CASSLGRGRRTEAFF.

This clone appeared many times. This sequence joins TRBV19 and TRBJ1-5, with D unclear. V was cut by 6 bases and J by 2 bases, with 14 bases left in between. This CDR3 spans 15 amino acids. CDR1 is LNHDA, CDR2 SQIVND, per germline (reference sequence). CDR3 residues: CASRRPGGGNQPQHF. In nucleotides, the CDR3 is TGTGCCAGTAGACGTCCGGGTGGAGGCAATCAGCCCCAGCATTTT.

This clone was observed at least ten times. V is TRBV5-6 and J is TRBJ2-7; 12 positions agree with TRBD2. Trimming at V came to 0 bases and at J to 4 bases, leaving 2 bases not matched to a gene. The CDR3 covers 15 residues. Germline CDR1 is SGHDT and CDR2 is YYEEEE. Written as DNA, the CDR3 is TGTGCCAGCAGCTTGGGACTAGCGGGAGATTACGAGCAGTACTTC. As protein: CASSLGLAGDYEQYF. The variable domain in full, with the rest retrieved from reference TRBV5-6 and TRBJ2-7, is DAGVTQSPTHLIKTRGQQVTLRCSPKSGHDTVSWYQQALGQGPQFIFQYYEEEERQRGNFPDRFSGHQFPNYSSELNVNALLLGDSALYLCASSLGLAGDYEQYFGPGTRLTVT.

Many counts were recorded for this clone. This chain links TRBV5-1 with TRBJ1-6; 12 bases are shared with TRBD1. CDR3 length: 16 residues. The V and J ends lost 4 bases and 6 bases, in that order; junction bases with no gene match: 5. Germline CDR1 SGHRS, CDR2 YFSETQ. In nucleotides, the CDR3 is TGCGCCAGCAGCGTCGGGACAGGGGGCGGTAATTCACCCCTCCACTTT. Amino acid sequence: CASSVGTGGGNSPLHF. The full variable domain, completed using reference TRBV5-1 and TRBJ1-6, is KAGVTQTPRYLIKTRGQQVTLSCSPISGHRSVSWYQQTPGQGLQFLFEYFSETQRNKGNFPGRFSGRQFSNSRSEMNVSTLELGDSALYLCASSVGTGGGNSPLHFGNGTRLTVT.

This clone showed up just a few times. At the DNA level, this CDR3 is encoded by other sequences in the same sample as well. This rearrangement joins TRBV28 to TRBJ1-1; possibly TRBD1 for D (5 bases). Per the germline V gene, CDR1 is MDHEN and CDR2 is SYDVKM. V lost 6 bases, J lost 1 base, and 39 bases lay in between. The CDR3 extends over 23 amino acids. The CDR3 loop is CASRAGLGPKLSGREGPNTEAFF. CDR3 in DNA: TGTGCCAGCAGGGCGGGGCTCGGCCCAAAACTTTCGGGGAGGGAGGGGCCGAACACTGAAGCTTTCTTT.

Many counts were recorded for this clone. The V gene is TRBV30, the J gene TRBJ1-2, with D perhaps TRBD1 (6 bases). V shed 1 base and J shed 4 bases, with 10 bases lying between them. The CDR3 spans 13 residues. Germline assignment: CDR1 GTSNPN and CDR2 SVGIG (reference sequence). CDR3 loop: CAWSATGLYGYTF. The CDR3 nucleotides are TGTGCCTGGAGTGCTACAGGGCTCTATGGCTACACCTTC.

This clone has ten or more counts. V usage is TRBV7-2 and J usage is TRBJ1-6, with no clear D. The V end lost 7 bases, the J end lost 5 bases, and 21 bases lay between the germline ends. From germline, CDR1 is SGHTA and CDR2 FQGNSA. This CDR3 is built from 17 residues. The CDR3 region is CASKIALTTLNNSPLHF. The DNA for the CDR3 is TGTGCCAGCAAAATCGCACTAACAACCCTCAATAATTCACCCCTCCACTTT.

This clone was seen repeatedly, ten times or more. The junction differs from germline at one of its ends, possibly a read error. The rearrangement uses TRBV7-9 and TRBJ2-2; TRBD1 agrees at 8 bases. CDR1 is SEHNR, CDR2 FQNEAQ, per germline (reference sequence). The length of the CDR3 is 18 residues. This chain's CDR3 is CASSLAGRGPANTGELFF. In DNA, the CDR3 is TGTGCCAGCAGCCTAGCAGGCAGGGGGCCTGCAAACACCGGGGAGCTGTTTTTT. Supplemented by reference TRBV7-9 and TRBJ2-2, the full variable domain reads DTGVSQNPRHKITKRGQNVTFRCDPISEHNRLYWYRQTLGQGPEFLTYFQNEAQLEKSRLLSDRFSAERPKGSFSTLEIQRTEQGDSAMYLCASSLAGRGPANTGELFFGEGSRLTVL.

This clone occurred many times. The chain couples TRBV10-2 to TRBJ1-2, with D possibly TRBD1 on 6 matching bases. The CDR3 is 12 residues long. Germline loops: CDR1 WSHSY, CDR2 SAAADI. V dropped 8 bases and J dropped 4 bases, with 11 bases sitting between them. The CDR3 sequence: CASEGVSYGYTF. The DNA for the CDR3 is TGCGCCAGCGAGGGGGTCTCCTATGGCTACACCTTC.

This clone has ten or more counts. The V gene is TRBV19, the J gene TRBJ1-1, with 7 bases aligning to TRBD1. The CDR3 is 17 amino acids. CDR1 is LNHDA and CDR2 is SQIVND in the germline V gene (reference sequence). V lost 1 base to trimming and J lost 0 bases; unmatched junction nucleotides: 8. In nucleotides, the CDR3 is TGTGCCAGTAGTATAGCTGTCGGCAGGGGGGTGAACACTGAAGCTTTCTTT. This encodes CASSIAVGRGVNTEAFF.

This chain uses TRBV9 with TRBJ2-1, with TRBD2 identical over 8 bases. V was clipped by 0 bases and J by 3 bases; unmatched bases: 2. Germline V gene data show CDR1 as SGDLS and CDR2 as YYNGEE. This CDR3 is built from 15 residues. The CDR3 spells CASSVAGGDYNEQFF. The CDR3 DNA reads TGTGCCAGCAGCGTAGCCGGGGGGGACTACAATGAGCAGTTCTTC.

This clone was seen repeatedly, ten times or more. V usage is TRBV4-1 and J usage is TRBJ1-1; 10 bases are a match to TRBD1. J lost 3 bases, V lost 1 base, and 5 bases had no gene match. CDR3 length equals 16 residues. Germline values: CDR1 MGHRA, CDR2 YSYEKL. The CDR3 bases are TGCGCCAGCAGCCAAGGGGACAGGGGCCCTCACACTGAAGCTTTCTTT. As protein: CASSQGDRGPHTEAFF.